Shown below are 15 T cell receptor beta chains from a single sample sequenced in a study of T cell repertoires in cytomegalovirus infection. MiXCR, applied by TCRdb to the reads, yields one record per CDR3 protein. The sample has approximately 730,000 distinct CDR3 sequences; around a third are singletons. No antigen is known for these receptors. Specimen: cultured PBMCs, collected from culture after CMV antigen stimulation. These receptor sequences come from a human donor in good health (CMV status not recorded). Some clones in this sample may be carry-over from other donors' samples.

At least ten counts were recorded for this clonotype. The chain joins TRBV7-2 to TRBJ2-3, with a tentative D call TRBD2 (5 bases). Germline V gene lookup returns CDR1 SGHTA and CDR2 FQGNSA. This CDR3 comprises 15 residues. V gave up 3 bases and J gave up 4 bases, with 14 bases separating them. In nucleotides, the CDR3 is TGTGCCAGCAGCTTTGAGTATCACGGGGCAGATACGCAGTATTTT. It encodes CASSFEYHGADTQYF.

This clonotype was counted between two and nine times. The J gene is TRBJ1-4, the V gene TRBV20-1; D remains unclear. V lost 6 bases to trimming and J lost 8 bases, with 19 bases between them. Germline V gives CDR1 DFQATT, CDR2 SNEGSKA (reference sequence). The CDR3 loop spans 14 amino acids. The chain's CDR3 is CSAQQAPRWEKLFF. CDR3 sequence (DNA): TGCAGTGCCCAGCAGGCACCAAGATGGGAAAAACTGTTTTTT.

This clonotype was seen ten or more times. V gene TRBV7-2 combines with J gene TRBJ1-1, with 7 bases fitting TRBD1. The CDR3 is made up of 15 amino acids. The germline V gene encodes CDR1 SGHTA and CDR2 FQGNSA. V shed 3 bases, J shed 1 base, and the junction held 5 bases outside the gene matches. Written as DNA, the CDR3 is TGTGCCAGCAGCTTTCCCGGGACAGCGAACACTGAAGCTTTCTTT. Amino acids: CASSFPGTANTEAFF.

A few counts support this clonotype. The CDR3 loop is CASSSGQGKATNEKLFF. CDR3 DNA sequence: TGTGCCAGCAGTTCCGGACAGGGCAAGGCAACTAATGAAAAACTGTTTTTT. This rearrangement joins TRBV2 to TRBJ1-4, with TRBD1 identical over 8 bases. The CDR3 length is 17 residues. J was trimmed by 0 bases and V by 5 bases; bases with no gene match: 8. Germline CDR1 and CDR2: SNHLY and FYNNEI.

This clonotype has a handful of counts. V gene TRBV15 combines with J gene TRBJ1-1; 7 bases are shared with TRBD1. The CDR3 covers 15 residues. V was pared by 3 bases and J by 10 bases, with 14 bases of the junction left unmatched. Germline V gene data show CDR1 as LNHNV and CDR2 as YYDKDF (reference sequence). The CDR3 reads CATSSRRDSQRRAFF. The CDR3 bases are TGTGCCACCAGCAGTCGCCGGGACAGCCAGCGCCGAGCTTTCTTT.

J is TRBJ2-7 and V is TRBV7-2, with D possibly being TRBD2 (5 bases). The CDR3 loop spans 15 amino acids. V dropped 1 base and J dropped 6 bases, with 16 bases sitting between them. Looked up from germline, CDR1 is SGHTA and CDR2 is FQGNSA. The CDR3 loop is CASSLVWTSLGEQYF. CDR3 DNA sequence: TGTGCCAGCAGCTTAGTTTGGACTTCCCTGGGCGAGCAGTACTTC.

In this sample, this clonotype turned up a few times. The rearrangement joins TRBV7-8 to TRBJ2-1; possible D gene TRBD2, 6 bases. The CDR3 totals 12 residues. The ends were cut back, 1 base at V and 16 bases at J, with 14 bases in the middle. Looked up from germline, CDR1 is SGHVS and CDR2 is FQNEAQ. As DNA, the CDR3 is TGTGCCAGCAGCTTAGGACTAGGCTTTGTTTTCTTC. Its protein is CASSLGLGFVFF.

This clonotype was observed a few times. The J gene is TRBJ2-7, the V gene TRBV11-2; a possible D gene is TRBD1 (5 bases). This CDR3 has 12 amino acids. Germline values: CDR1 SGHAT, CDR2 FQNNGV. Deletions cut 3 bases from V and 9 bases from J, with 12 bases between. CDR3 nucleotide sequence: TGTGCCAGCAGCTTGCGGACCCAGGGGCAGTACTTC. This codes for CASSLRTQGQYF.

The gene calls are TRBV27 and TRBJ1-3; 7 bases are shared with TRBD1. Germline CDR1 is MNHEY and CDR2 is SMNVEV (reference sequence). Trimming cost V 4 bases and J 3 bases; bases outside gene matches: 3. This CDR3 region has 14 residues. CDR3 sequence reads: CASSSGGLGNTIYF. For the CDR3, the DNA is TGTGCCAGCAGTTCAGGGGGACTTGGAAACACCATATATTTT.

The chain employs TRBV7-9 and TRBJ2-1; 11 nucleotides match TRBD1. The V gene's germline CDR1 is SEHNR and CDR2 FQNEAQ (reference sequence). Losses at the gene ends were 2 bases for V and 15 bases for J; bases not matched to a gene: 6. The CDR3 has 13 residues. In DNA, the CDR3 is TGTGCCAGCAGCTTATCGAGGACAGGGGGCCTGTTCTTC. Protein product: CASSLSRTGGLFF.

This chain links TRBV19 with TRBJ2-7; D may be TRBD1 (5 bases). The V and J ends lost 9 bases and 3 bases respectively, with 18 bases between them. The germline V gene has CDR1 LNHDA and CDR2 SQIVND (reference sequence). This CDR3 contains 14 residues. CDR3: CASRLAQGRYEQYF. The CDR3 DNA is TGTGCCAGCCGCCTGGCTCAGGGCCGCTACGAGCAGTACTTC.

The V and J genes are TRBV4-1 and TRBJ2-7, with 10 bases lining up with TRBD1. CDR1 is MGHRA, CDR2 YSYEKL, per germline. Losses at the gene ends were 1 base for V and 2 bases for J; bases not matched to a gene: 5. The CDR3 contains 16 residues. CDR3 amino acids: CASSQVPGTGAYEQYF. CDR3 sequence (DNA): TGCGCCAGCAGCCAAGTCCCCGGGACAGGGGCCTACGAGCAGTACTTC.

Points on this clonotype: Just one base apart from a much larger clone, this may be a read error. The V gene is TRBV7-8, the J gene TRBJ2-2; D uncertain. V was cut by 0 bases and J by 7 bases, with 12 bases left in between. Per germline, CDR1 SGHVS and CDR2 FQNEAQ. This CDR3 spans 15 amino acids. The CDR3 DNA sequence: TGTGCCAGCAGCTTAGCGCACATAAGGAACGGGGAGCTGTTTTTT. It yields the protein CASSLAHIRNGELFF.

This clonotype appeared a few times. V gene TRBV7-6 combines with J gene TRBJ2-7, with 8 bases identical to TRBD1. Losses at the gene ends were 5 bases for V and 6 bases for J; bases not matched to a gene: 9. The CDR3 extends over 14 amino acids. Germline lookup yields CDR1 SGHVS and CDR2 FNYEAQ. DNA for the CDR3: TGTGCCAGCAGCCCGGACAGGGAGCGAAGCGAGCAGTACTTC. This gives the protein CASSPDRERSEQYF. The full variable domain, with the rest looked up from reference TRBV7-6 and TRBJ2-7, is GAGVSQSPRYKVTKRGQDVALRCDPISGHVSLYWYRQALGQGPEFLTYFNYEAQQDKSGLPNDRFSAERPEGSISTLTIQRTEQRDSAMYRCASSPDRERSEQYFGPGTRLTVT.

This clonotype has more than one count but fewer than ten. The chain combines TRBV7-8 with TRBJ2-5; TRBD1 aligns across 7 bases. With V trimmed by 7 bases and J by 7 bases, 6 bases remained unmatched. The length of the CDR3 is 12 residues. Germline V gives CDR1 SGHVS, CDR2 FQNEAQ. The chain's CDR3 is CASTRQGSTQYF. In DNA form, the CDR3 reads TGTGCCAGCACAAGACAGGGTTCGACCCAGTACTTC. The whole variable domain, remainder taken from reference TRBV7-8 and TRBJ2-5, is GAGVSQSPRYKVAKRGQDVALRCDPISGHVSLFWYQQALGQGPEFLTYFQNEAQLDKSGLPSDRFFAERPEGSVSTLKIQRTQQEDSAVYLCASTRQGSTQYFGPGTRLLVL.